This entry lists 16 T cell receptor beta chains sequenced from one sample in a study of T cells in Graves' hyperthyroidism and ophthalmopathy. RNA transcripts gave rise to amplified TCR beta CDR3 regions. The TCR CDR3 was amplified in a first-round RT-PCR using the HTBI primer set. TCRdb fed the multiplex PCR reads into MiXCR, producing one record per CDR3 protein. Here the sample spans some 770,000 distinct CDR3 sequences, approximately 16% being singletons. Sequencing was done on a sample of blood. The receptors derive from a man between 18 and 29 years old with Graves' hyperthyroidism.

This clonotype appeared a few times. A clone one base away is much larger, so this may be a read error. The chain links TRBV20-1 to TRBJ2-5; 7 nucleotides agree with TRBD2. The V gene's germline CDR1 is DFQATT and CDR2 SNEGSKA (reference sequence). The CDR3 has 17 amino acids. CDR3 protein: CNARPNPILAVQETQYF. The CDR3 nucleotides are TGCAATGCTAGACCCAACCCCATCCTAGCGGTCCAAGAGACCCAGTACTTC.

V is TRBV2 and J is TRBJ2-3; D unclear. The CDR3 totals 14 residues. CDR1 and CDR2 from the germline V gene are SNHLY and FYNNEI. The V end was cut by 8 bases, the J end by 1 base, with 13 bases between. For the CDR3, the DNA is TGTGCCAGCTTGACAACCCCTGGCACAGATACGCAGTATTTT. It translates to CASLTTPGTDTQYF.

This clonotype came up a few times. The chain is built from TRBV10-3 and TRBJ2-1, with D hard to call. The CDR3 consists of 16 residues. From germline, CDR1 is ENHRY and CDR2 SYGVKD. Trimming left V 5 bases short and J 7 bases short, with 21 bases between. CDR3 coding DNA: TGTGCCATCAGTCTATCCAAGACCGCGGTTGAAAATGAGCAGTTCTTC. Protein sequence: CAISLSKTAVENEQFF.

About this clonotype itself: An end of the junction does not agree with germline; a read error may underlie this. V gene TRBV5-1 combines with J gene TRBJ1-4; 9 bases match TRBD1. The CDR3 totals 18 residues. Germline-derived CDR1 and CDR2 are SGHRS and YFSETQ. CDR3 sequence reads: CASSLRQGGTREGEKLFF. The CDR3 region has the DNA TGTGCCAGCAGCTTAAGACAGGGGGGAACAAGGGAAGGAGAAAAACTGTTTTTT.

This clonotype was counted ten times or more. The V and J genes are TRBV7-3 and TRBJ2-1; TRBD2 matches 12 bases. This CDR3 spans 17 amino acids. J lost 3 bases, V lost 5 bases, and 8 bases had no gene match. The germline gives CDR1 SGHTA, CDR2 FQGTGA. The CDR3 region is CASSATLAGGCYNEQFF. The CDR3 nucleotides read TGTGCCAGCAGCGCGACACTAGCGGGAGGTTGCTACAATGAGCAGTTCTTC.

The chain joins TRBV28 to TRBJ1-6; D gene ambiguous. CDR3 length equals 14 residues. V shed 8 bases and J shed 0 bases, with 8 bases lying between them. Germline loops: CDR1 MDHEN, CDR2 SYDVKM. CDR3 nucleotide sequence: TGTGCCAGCGTCTTGAGCTCCTATAATTCACCCCTCCACTTT. It specifies CASVLSSYNSPLHF.

This clonotype has more than one count but fewer than ten. V usage is TRBV5-5 and J usage is TRBJ2-7; D might be TRBD2 (6 bases). Trimming took off 2 bases at V and 0 bases at J, with 15 bases between the two ends. The CDR3 is made up of 16 amino acids. Germline V CDR1 and CDR2: SGHKS, YYEKEE (reference sequence). The CDR3 here is CASSLGRRGSSYEQYF. The DNA of the CDR3 is TGTGCCAGCAGCTTAGGCCGGAGGGGATCCTCCTACGAGCAGTACTTC. Full variable domain (remainder filled in from reference TRBV5-5 and TRBJ2-7): DAGVTQSPTHLIKTRGQQVTLRCSPISGHKSVSWYQQVLGQGPQFIFQYYEKEERGRGNFPDRFSARQFPNYSSELNVNALLLGDSALYLCASSLGRRGSSYEQYFGPGTRLTVT.

This clonotype has just a few counts. The rearrangement joins TRBV7-9 to TRBJ2-7; possible D gene TRBD1, 6 bases. The CDR3 totals 11 residues. Per germline, CDR1 SEHNR and CDR2 FQNEAQ (reference sequence). Deletions cut 11 bases from V and 5 bases from J, with 13 bases between. The CDR3 here is CAVNQGNEQYF. The CDR3 DNA follows: TGTGCCGTCAACCAGGGGAACGAGCAGTACTTC.

This clonotype was counted at least ten times. The rearrangement links TRBV11-2 to TRBJ2-1; D uncertain. CDR1 is SGHAT and CDR2 is FQNNGV in the germline V gene. The CDR3 length is 12 residues. V was trimmed by 4 bases and J by 9 bases, leaving 10 bases between them. In nucleotides, the CDR3 is TGTGCCAGCAGCTCCCCCGGGTTTGAGCAGTTCTTC. Translation gives CASSSPGFEQFF.

The rearrangement uses TRBV7-9 and TRBJ1-1; tentative D call: TRBD1 (5 bases). The CDR3 sequence is 11 residues long. V was shortened by 1 base and J by 11 bases, with 8 bases between the two germline ends. Germline CDR1 and CDR2: SEHNR and FQNEAQ (reference sequence). CDR3 nucleotides: TGTGCCAGCAGCTTAGGGGGGGGGGCTTTCTTT. It is translated as CASSLGGGAFF. Variable domain in full (rest from reference TRBV7-9 and TRBJ1-1): DTGVSQNPRHKITKRGQNVTFRCDPISEHNRLYWYRQTLGQGPEFLTYFQNEAQLEKSRLLSDRFSAERPKGSFSTLEIQRTEQGDSAMYLCASSLGGGAFFGQGTRLTVV.

This clonotype was seen at least ten times. The chain couples TRBV12-3 or TRBV12-4 to TRBJ1-1, with a tentative D call TRBD1 (6 bases). There are 13 residues in the CDR3. V gave up 5 bases and J gave up 4 bases, with 11 bases separating them. The CDR3 region has the DNA TGTGCCAGCAGTCCCGGACAGTTCACTGAAGCTTTCTTT. Amino acid sequence: CASSPGQFTEAFF.

The V call is TRBV10-3, the J call TRBJ2-2; D uncertain. Germline CDR1 ENHRY, CDR2 SYGVKD. This CDR3 has 14 residues. The V end lost 5 bases, the J end lost 0 bases, and 7 bases lay between the germline ends. This CDR3 reads CAISWTANTGELFF. CDR3 nucleotide sequence: TGTGCCATCAGTTGGACGGCGAACACCGGGGAGCTGTTTTTT.

This clonotype has at least ten counts. V is TRBV12-3 or TRBV12-4 and J is TRBJ2-5, with 11 positions matching TRBD2. This CDR3 comprises 17 residues. V dropped 3 bases and J dropped 4; count of bases not matched to a gene: 10. CDR3 DNA sequence: TGTGCCAGCAGTTTGGGGACTAGCGGAATCTCTTCAGAGACCCAGTACTTC. This encodes CASSLGTSGISSETQYF.

This clonotype was counted at least ten times. The rearrangement links TRBV2 to TRBJ2-1; D remains unclear. Between the trimmed V and J ends, which lost 10 bases and 3 bases, there was a span of 7 bases. The length of the CDR3 is 11 residues. In germline, CDR1 is SNHLY, CDR2 FYNNEI. Here the CDR3 DNA reads TGTGCCACCGGAGTCTACAATGAGCAGTTCTTC. It yields the protein CATGVYNEQFF.

The V call is TRBV7-9, the J call TRBJ2-7; D might be TRBD1 (5 bases). The length of the CDR3 is 14 residues. The V and J ends lost 1 base and 2 bases respectively, with 9 bases between them. Germline V gives CDR1 SEHNR, CDR2 FQNEAQ (reference sequence). The CDR3 protein is CASSLGTSTYEQYF. CDR3 bases: TGTGCCAGCAGCTTAGGGACATCCACCTACGAGCAGTACTTC.

This clonotype has at least ten counts. This chain connects TRBV6-6 to TRBJ2-7; 9 bases align to TRBD2. In germline, CDR1 is MNHNY, CDR2 SVGAGI (reference sequence). The CDR3 spans 18 residues. The V and J ends lost 2 bases and 4 bases, in that order; junction bases with no gene match: 15. Here the CDR3 reads CASSYTPLTSGSLYEQYF. Here the CDR3 DNA reads TGTGCCAGCAGTTACACCCCCTTGACTAGCGGAAGCCTGTACGAGCAGTACTTC.